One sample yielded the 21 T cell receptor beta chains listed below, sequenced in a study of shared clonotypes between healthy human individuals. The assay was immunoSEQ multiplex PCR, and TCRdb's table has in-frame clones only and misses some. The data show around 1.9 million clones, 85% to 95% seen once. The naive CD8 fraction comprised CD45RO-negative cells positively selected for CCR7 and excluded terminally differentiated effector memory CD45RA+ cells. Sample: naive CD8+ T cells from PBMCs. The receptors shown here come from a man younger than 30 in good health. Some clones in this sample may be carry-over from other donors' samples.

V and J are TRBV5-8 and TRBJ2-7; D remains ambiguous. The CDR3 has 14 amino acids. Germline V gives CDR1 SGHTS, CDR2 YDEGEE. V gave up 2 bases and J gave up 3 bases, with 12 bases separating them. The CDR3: CASSLNGLLYEQYF. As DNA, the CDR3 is TGTGCCAGCAGCTTAAATGGGCTACTCTACGAGCAGTACTTC.

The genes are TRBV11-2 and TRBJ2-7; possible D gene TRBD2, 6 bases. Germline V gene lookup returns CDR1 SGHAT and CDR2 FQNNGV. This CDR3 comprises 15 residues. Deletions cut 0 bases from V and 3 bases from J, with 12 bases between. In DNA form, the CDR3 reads TGTGCCAGCAGCTTAGAGGGGGGAGGTAGCTACGAGCAGTACTTC. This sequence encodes CASSLEGGGSYEQYF.

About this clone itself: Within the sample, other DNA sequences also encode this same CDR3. The DNA of the CDR3 is TGTGCCAGCAGCCCAGGTAGGATGAACACTGAAGCTTTCTTT. It specifies CASSPGRMNTEAFF. The V call is TRBV7-6, the J call TRBJ1-1; the D is unclear. The length of the CDR3 is 14 residues. V was trimmed by 5 bases and J by 0 bases, leaving 10 bases between them. The germline V gene has CDR1 SGHVS and CDR2 FNYEAQ.

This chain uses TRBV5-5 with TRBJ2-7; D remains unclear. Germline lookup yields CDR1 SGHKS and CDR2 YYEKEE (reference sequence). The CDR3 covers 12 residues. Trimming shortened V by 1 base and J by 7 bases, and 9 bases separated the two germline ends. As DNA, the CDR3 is TGTGCCAGCAGCTTGTTATCCGGGGAGCAGTACTTC. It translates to CASSLLSGEQYF.

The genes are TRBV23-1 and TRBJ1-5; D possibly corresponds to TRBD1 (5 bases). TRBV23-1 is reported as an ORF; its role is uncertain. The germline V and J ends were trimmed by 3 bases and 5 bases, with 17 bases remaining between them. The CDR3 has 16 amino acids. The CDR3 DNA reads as TGCGCCAGCAGTCATTTTTCGCAGGGCAGGGATCAGCCCCAGCATTTT. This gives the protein CASSHFSQGRDQPQHF.

The CDR3 DNA is TGTGCCAGCAGCCCCCATCCGGGGGATGAGCAGTTCTTC. Protein product: CASSPHPGDEQFF. This chain joins TRBV11-1 and TRBJ2-1; maybe TRBD2 (6 bases). This CDR3 has 13 residues. Deletions cut 5 bases from V and 8 bases from J, with 13 bases between. Germline V CDR1 and CDR2: SGHAT, FQDESV (reference sequence).

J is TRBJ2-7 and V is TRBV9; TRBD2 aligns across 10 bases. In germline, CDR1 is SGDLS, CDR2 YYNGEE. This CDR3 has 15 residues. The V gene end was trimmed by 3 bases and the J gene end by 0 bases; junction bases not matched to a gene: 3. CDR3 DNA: TGTGCCAGCAGCGAGGCTAGCGGGAGCTCCTACGAGCAGTACTTC. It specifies CASSEASGSSYEQYF. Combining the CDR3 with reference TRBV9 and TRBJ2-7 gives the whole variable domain DSGVTQTPKHLITATGQRVTLRCSPRSGDLSVYWYQQSLDQGLQFLIQYYNGEERAKGNILERFSAQQFPDLHSELNLSSLELGDSALYFCASSEASGSSYEQYFGPGTRLTVT.

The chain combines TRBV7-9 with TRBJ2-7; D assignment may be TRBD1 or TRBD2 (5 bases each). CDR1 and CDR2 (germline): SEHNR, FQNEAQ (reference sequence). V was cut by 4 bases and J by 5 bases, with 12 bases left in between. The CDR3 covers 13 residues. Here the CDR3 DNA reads TGTGCCAGCAGCTCCCGGGACCTCGACGAGCAGTACTTC. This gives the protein CASSSRDLDEQYF.

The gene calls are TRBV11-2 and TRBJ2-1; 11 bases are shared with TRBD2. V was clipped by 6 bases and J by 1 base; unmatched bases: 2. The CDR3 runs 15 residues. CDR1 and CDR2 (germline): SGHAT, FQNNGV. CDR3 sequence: CASRTSGSSYNEQFF. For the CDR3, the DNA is TGTGCCAGCAGAACTAGCGGGAGTTCCTACAATGAGCAGTTCTTC.

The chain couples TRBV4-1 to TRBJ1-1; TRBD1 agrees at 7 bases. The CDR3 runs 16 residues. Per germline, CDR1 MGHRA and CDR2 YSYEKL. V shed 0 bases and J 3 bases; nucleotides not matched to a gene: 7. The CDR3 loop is CASSQEGRGRYTEAFF. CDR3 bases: TGCGCCAGCAGCCAAGAGGGGAGGGGGCGATACACTGAAGCTTTCTTT.

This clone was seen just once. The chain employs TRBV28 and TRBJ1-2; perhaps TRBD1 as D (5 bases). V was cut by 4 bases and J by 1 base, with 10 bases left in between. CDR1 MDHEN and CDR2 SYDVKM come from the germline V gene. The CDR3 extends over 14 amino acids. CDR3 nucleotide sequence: TGTGCCAGCAGTTCCATACAGGTTAACTATGGCTACACCTTC. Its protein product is CASSSIQVNYGYTF.

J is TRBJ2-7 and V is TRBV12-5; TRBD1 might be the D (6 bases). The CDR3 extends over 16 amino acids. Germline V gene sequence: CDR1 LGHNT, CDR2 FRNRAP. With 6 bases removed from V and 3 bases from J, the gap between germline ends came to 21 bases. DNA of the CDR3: TGTGCTAGTGGCCCGAGATTGGGACACCGGAACTACGAGCAGTACTTC. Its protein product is CASGPRLGHRNYEQYF.

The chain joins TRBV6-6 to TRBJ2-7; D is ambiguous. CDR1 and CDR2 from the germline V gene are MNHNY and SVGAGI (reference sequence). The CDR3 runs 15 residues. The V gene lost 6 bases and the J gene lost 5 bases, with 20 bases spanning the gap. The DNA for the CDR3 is TGTGCCAGCAGAGCCCTGAGTCTGGAAGGCCACGAGCAGTACTTC. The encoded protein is CASRALSLEGHEQYF.

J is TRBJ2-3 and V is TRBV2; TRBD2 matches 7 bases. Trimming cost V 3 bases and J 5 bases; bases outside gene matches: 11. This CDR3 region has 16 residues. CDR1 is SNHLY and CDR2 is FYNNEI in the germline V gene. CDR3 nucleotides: TGTGCCAGCAGTGATCCTAGCGGAAAAGGGAGAGATACGCAGTATTTT. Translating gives CASSDPSGKGRDTQYF.

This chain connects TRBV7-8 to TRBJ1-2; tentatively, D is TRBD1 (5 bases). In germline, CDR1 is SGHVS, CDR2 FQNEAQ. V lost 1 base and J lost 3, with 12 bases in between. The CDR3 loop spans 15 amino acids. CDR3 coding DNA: TGTGCCAGCAGCTTAGGACCCGGGACGTACTATGGCTACACCTTC. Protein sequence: CASSLGPGTYYGYTF.

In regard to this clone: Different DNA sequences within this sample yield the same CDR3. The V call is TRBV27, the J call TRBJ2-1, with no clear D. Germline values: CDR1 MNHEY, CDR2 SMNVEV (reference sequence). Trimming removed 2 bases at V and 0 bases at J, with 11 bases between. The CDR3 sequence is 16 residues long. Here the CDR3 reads CASSLLPTSSYNEQFF. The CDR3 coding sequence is TGTGCCAGCAGTTTACTGCCGACAAGCTCCTACAATGAGCAGTTCTTC.

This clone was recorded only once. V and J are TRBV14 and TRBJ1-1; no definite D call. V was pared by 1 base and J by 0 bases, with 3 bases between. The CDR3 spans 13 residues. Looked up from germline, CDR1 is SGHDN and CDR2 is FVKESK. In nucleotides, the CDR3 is TGTGCCAGCAGCCAAGTTATGAACACTGAAGCTTTCTTT. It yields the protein CASSQVMNTEAFF.

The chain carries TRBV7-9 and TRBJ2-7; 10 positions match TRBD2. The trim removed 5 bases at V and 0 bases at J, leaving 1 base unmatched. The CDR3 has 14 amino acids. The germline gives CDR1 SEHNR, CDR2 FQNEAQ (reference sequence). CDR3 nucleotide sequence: TGTGCCAGCAGCCCTAGCGGGGGCTCCTACGAGCAGTACTTC. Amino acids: CASSPSGGSYEQYF.

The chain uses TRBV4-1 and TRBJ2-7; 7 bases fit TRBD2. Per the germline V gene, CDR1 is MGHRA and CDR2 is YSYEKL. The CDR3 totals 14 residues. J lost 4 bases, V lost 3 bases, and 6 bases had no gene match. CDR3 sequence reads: CASSHPGGRYEQYF. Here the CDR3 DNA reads TGCGCCAGCAGCCACCCGGGGGGAAGGTACGAGCAGTACTTC.

For the CDR3, the DNA is TGTGCCAGCAGACTGGACAGTATCTTTAGCAATCAGCCCCAGCATTTT. This translates into CASRLDSIFSNQPQHF. The V and J genes are TRBV19 and TRBJ1-5; possibly TRBD1 for D (6 bases). V lost 9 bases, J lost 0 bases, and 18 bases lay in between. This CDR3 spans 16 amino acids. CDR1 and CDR2 (germline): LNHDA, SQIVND (reference sequence).

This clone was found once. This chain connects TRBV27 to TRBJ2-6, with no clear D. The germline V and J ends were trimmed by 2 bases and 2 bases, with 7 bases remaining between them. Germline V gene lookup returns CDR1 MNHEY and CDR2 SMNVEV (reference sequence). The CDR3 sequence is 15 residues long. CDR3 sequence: CASSLRDAGANVLTF. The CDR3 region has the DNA TGTGCCAGCAGTTTAAGGGATGCTGGGGCCAACGTCCTGACTTTC. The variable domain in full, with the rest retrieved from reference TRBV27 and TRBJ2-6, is EAQVTQNPRYLITVTGKKLTVTCSQNMNHEYMSWYRQDPGLGLRQIYYSMNVEVTDKGDVPEGYKVSRKEKRNFPLILESPSPNQTSLYFCASSLRDAGANVLTFGAGSRLTVL.